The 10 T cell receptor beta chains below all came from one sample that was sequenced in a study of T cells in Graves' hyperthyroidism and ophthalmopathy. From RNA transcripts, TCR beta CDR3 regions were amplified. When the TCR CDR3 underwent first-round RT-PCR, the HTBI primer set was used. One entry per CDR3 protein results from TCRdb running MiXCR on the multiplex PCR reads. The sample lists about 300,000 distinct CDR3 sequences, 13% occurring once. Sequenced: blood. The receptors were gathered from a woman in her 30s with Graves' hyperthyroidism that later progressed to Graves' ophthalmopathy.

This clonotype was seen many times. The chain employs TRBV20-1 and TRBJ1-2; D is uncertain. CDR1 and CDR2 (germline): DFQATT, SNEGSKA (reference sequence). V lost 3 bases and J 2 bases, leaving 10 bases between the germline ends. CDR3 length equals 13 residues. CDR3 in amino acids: CSASLKGNYGYTF. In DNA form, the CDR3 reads TGCAGTGCTAGCCTCAAGGGAAACTATGGCTACACCTTC.

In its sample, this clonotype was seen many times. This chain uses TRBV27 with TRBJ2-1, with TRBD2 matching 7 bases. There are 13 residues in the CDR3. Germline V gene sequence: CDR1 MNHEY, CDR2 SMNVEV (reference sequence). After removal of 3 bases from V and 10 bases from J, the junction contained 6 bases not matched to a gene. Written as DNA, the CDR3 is TGTGCCAGCAGTTTCCGTCAGGGAGGGGAGCAGTTCTTC. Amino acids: CASSFRQGGEQFF.

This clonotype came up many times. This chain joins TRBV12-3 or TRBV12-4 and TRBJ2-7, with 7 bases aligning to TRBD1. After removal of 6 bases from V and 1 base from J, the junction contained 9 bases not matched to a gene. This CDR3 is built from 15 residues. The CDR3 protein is CASRATGTASYEQYF. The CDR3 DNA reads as TGTGCCAGCAGAGCGACCGGGACAGCATCCTACGAGCAGTACTTC.

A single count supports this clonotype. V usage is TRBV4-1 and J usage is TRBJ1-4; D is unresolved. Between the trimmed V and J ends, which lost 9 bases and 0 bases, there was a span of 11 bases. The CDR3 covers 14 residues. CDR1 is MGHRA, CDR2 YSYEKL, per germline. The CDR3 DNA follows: TGCGCCAGTGGACTAATTGCAACTAATGAAAAACTGTTTTTT. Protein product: CASGLIATNEKLFF.

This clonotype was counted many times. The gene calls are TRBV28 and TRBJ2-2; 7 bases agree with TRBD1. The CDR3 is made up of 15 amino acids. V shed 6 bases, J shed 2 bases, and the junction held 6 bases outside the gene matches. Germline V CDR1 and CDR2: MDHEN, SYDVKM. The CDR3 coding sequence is TGTGCCAGCAGGACCGGGACAGCTAACACCGGGGAGCTGTTTTTT. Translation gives CASRTGTANTGELFF. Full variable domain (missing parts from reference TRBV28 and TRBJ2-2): DVKVTQSSRYLVKRTGEKVFLECVQDMDHENMFWYRQDPGLGLRLIYFSYDVKMKEKGDIPEGYSVSREKKERFSLILESASTNQTSMYLCASRTGTANTGELFFGEGSRLTVL.

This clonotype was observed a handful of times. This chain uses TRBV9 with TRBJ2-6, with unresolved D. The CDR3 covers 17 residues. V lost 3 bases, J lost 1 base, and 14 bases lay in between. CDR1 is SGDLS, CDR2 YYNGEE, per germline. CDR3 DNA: TGTGCCAGCAGCGATAACATTATGACGTCTGGGGCCAACGTCCTGACTTTC. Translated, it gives CASSDNIMTSGANVLTF. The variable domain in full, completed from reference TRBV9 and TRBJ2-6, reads DSGVTQTPKHLITATGQRVTLRCSPRSGDLSVYWYQQSLDQGLQFLIQYYNGEERAKGNILERFSAQQFPDLHSELNLSSLELGDSALYFCASSDNIMTSGANVLTFGAGSRLTVL.

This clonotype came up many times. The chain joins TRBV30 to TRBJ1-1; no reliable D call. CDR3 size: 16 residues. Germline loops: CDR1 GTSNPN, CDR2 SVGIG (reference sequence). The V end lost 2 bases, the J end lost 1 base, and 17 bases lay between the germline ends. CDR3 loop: CAWSFSLYAQNTEAFF. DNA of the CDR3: TGTGCCTGGAGTTTCTCCCTTTACGCACAGAACACTGAAGCTTTCTTT.

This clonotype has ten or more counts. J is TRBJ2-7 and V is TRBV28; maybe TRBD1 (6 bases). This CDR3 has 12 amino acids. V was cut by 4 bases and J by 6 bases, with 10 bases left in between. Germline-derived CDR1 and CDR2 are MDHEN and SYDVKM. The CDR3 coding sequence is TGTGCCAGCAGTTCGCAGGGGAGCGAGCAGTACTTC. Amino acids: CASSSQGSEQYF.

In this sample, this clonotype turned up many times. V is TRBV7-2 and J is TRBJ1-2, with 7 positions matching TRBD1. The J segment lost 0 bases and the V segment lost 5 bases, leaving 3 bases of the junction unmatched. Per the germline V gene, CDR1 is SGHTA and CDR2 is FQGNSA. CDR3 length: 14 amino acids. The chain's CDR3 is CASSRTGSNYGYTF. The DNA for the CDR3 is TGTGCCAGCAGCCGGACAGGTTCTAACTATGGCTACACCTTC.

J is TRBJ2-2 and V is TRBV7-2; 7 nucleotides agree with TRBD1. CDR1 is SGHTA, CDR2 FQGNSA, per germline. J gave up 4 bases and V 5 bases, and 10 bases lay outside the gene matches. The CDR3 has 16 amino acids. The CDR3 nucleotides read TGTGCCAGCAGCGCCCAAACAGGGGTCGTCACCGGGGAGCTGTTTTTT. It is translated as CASSAQTGVVTGELFF.